The next 14 T cell receptor beta chains were all read from a single sample in a study of cytomegalovirus exposure and HLA in healthy donors. PCR was performed using 60 Vbeta and 13 Jbeta primers. Measured with immunoSEQ multiplex PCR; TCRdb has only the in-frame clones, and not every one. The data show about 100,000 clones, with 78% seen just once and roughly 0.71% held by the top ten. The sequencing sample was made of PBMCs. The receptors stem from a woman aged 60-75 years in good health and CMV-seronegative.

The rearrangement uses TRBV28 and TRBJ2-3, with 8 nucleotides matching TRBD1. The length of the CDR3 is 16 residues. V lost 3 bases, J lost 3 bases, and 8 bases stayed unmatched. Looked up from germline, CDR1 is MDHEN and CDR2 is SYDVKM. The CDR3 spells CASSFPDRVVTDTQYF. The CDR3 DNA reads TGTGCCAGCAGTTTTCCGGACAGGGTAGTTACAGATACGCAGTATTTT. Variable domain in full (rest from reference TRBV28 and TRBJ2-3): DVKVTQSSRYLVKRTGEKVFLECVQDMDHENMFWYRQDPGLGLRLIYFSYDVKMKEKGDIPEGYSVSREKKERFSLILESASTNQTSMYLCASSFPDRVVTDTQYFGPGTRLTVL.

This chain joins TRBV10-1 and TRBJ1-1; TRBD1 aligns across 7 bases. The CDR3 has 13 residues. J gave up 1 base and V 8 bases, and 4 bases lay outside the gene matches. Per the germline V gene, CDR1 is WNHNN and CDR2 is SYGVQD (reference sequence). The DNA of the CDR3 is TGCGCCAGCCGGACAGGAGAGAACACTGAAGCTTTCTTT. Its translation is CASRTGENTEAFF.

The chain links TRBV6-1 to TRBJ1-1; maybe TRBD1 (5 bases). The CDR3 contains 12 residues. V lost 10 bases, J lost 5 bases, and 14 bases lay in between. Looked up from germline, CDR1 is MNHNS and CDR2 is SASEGT. The CDR3 coding sequence is TGTGCCATCACCCCGGGGGGGACTGAAGCTTTCTTT. It codes for CAITPGGTEAFF.

This chain uses TRBV28 with TRBJ1-5, with 8 bases that match TRBD1. The CDR3 loop spans 16 amino acids. After removal of 8 bases from V and 6 bases from J, the junction contained 15 bases not matched to a gene. Germline assignment: CDR1 MDHEN and CDR2 SYDVKM. The CDR3 sequence is CASEPASGGGVQPQHF. CDR3 nucleotides: TGTGCCAGCGAACCAGCTTCAGGGGGCGGTGTTCAGCCCCAGCATTTT.

This sequence joins TRBV6-5 and TRBJ2-5; D is perhaps TRBD2 (6 bases). The length of the CDR3 is 15 residues. Trimming stripped 0 bases from V and 4 bases from J, with 12 bases between. CDR1 is MNHEY and CDR2 is SVGAGI in the germline V gene. The CDR3 DNA sequence: TGTGCCAGCAGTTACTCCCTCGGGAGTTCAGAGACCCAGTACTTC. Its translation is CASSYSLGSSETQYF.

V gene TRBV2 combines with J gene TRBJ2-1; TRBD2 matches at 7 bases. The CDR3 has 12 residues. V dropped 8 bases and J dropped 4; count of bases not matched to a gene: 2. Per germline, CDR1 SNHLY and CDR2 FYNNEI. The CDR3 DNA reads TGTGCCAGCCAGGGACTATACAATGAGCAGTTCTTC. It yields the protein CASQGLYNEQFF.

V and J are TRBV7-2 and TRBJ2-1, with TRBD2 identical over 10 bases. CDR1 is SGHTA and CDR2 is FQGNSA in the germline V gene. J gave up 7 bases and V 2 bases, and 8 bases lay outside the gene matches. This CDR3 has 16 residues. CDR3 coding DNA: TGTGCCAGCAGCTTATTAGCGGGAGGAGGGACGAATGAGCAGTTCTTC. Its protein product is CASSLLAGGGTNEQFF.

This chain uses TRBV5-1 with TRBJ1-2, with D possibly TRBD1 on 5 matching bases. CDR1 and CDR2 from the germline V gene are SGHRS and YFSETQ. This CDR3 has 12 amino acids. V lost 5 bases and J lost 8, with 13 bases in between. CDR3 sequence: CASRDQGRGYTF. CDR3 DNA: TGCGCCAGCAGGGACCAGGGAAGGGGCTACACCTTC.

The chain carries TRBV5-1 and TRBJ2-1; 7 nucleotides align to TRBD2. This CDR3 is 15 amino acids long. Germline lookup yields CDR1 SGHRS and CDR2 YFSETQ. V dropped 3 bases and J dropped 2; count of bases not matched to a gene: 5. This chain's CDR3 is CASSWSGETYNEQFF. The CDR3 bases are TGCGCCAGCAGCTGGAGCGGGGAAACCTACAATGAGCAGTTCTTC.

This chain joins TRBV25-1 and TRBJ1-6, with D perhaps matching TRBD1 (5 bases). Germline-derived CDR1 and CDR2 are MGHDK and SYGVNS. Trimming pared 1 base from V and 10 bases from J, leaving 11 bases between. The CDR3 is made up of 14 amino acids. CDR3 sequence (DNA): TGTGCCAGCAGTGAATTCTGGGAGGGGTCACCCCTCCACTTT. Translating it yields CASSEFWEGSPLHF.

The chain links TRBV7-9 to TRBJ2-3; the match to TRBD1 covers 9 bases. V was clipped by 3 bases and J by 6 bases; unmatched bases: 4. The CDR3 length is 14 residues. The germline gives CDR1 SEHNR, CDR2 FQNEAQ (reference sequence). The CDR3 nucleotides read TGTGCCAGCAGCTTCCGGGACAGGGACGATACGCAGTATTTT. It encodes CASSFRDRDDTQYF.

V is TRBV6-5 and J is TRBJ1-1, with D tentatively TRBD1 (5 bases). This CDR3 has 14 residues. V dropped 5 bases and J dropped 3 bases, with 13 bases sitting between them. From germline, CDR1 is MNHEY and CDR2 SVGAGI. CDR3 DNA: TGTGCCAGCAGTGCCCGACAGAGAGACACTGAAGCTTTCTTT. This codes for CASSARQRDTEAFF.

A few counts support this clone. The J gene is TRBJ2-5, the V gene TRBV13; the match to TRBD2 covers 8 bases. CDR1 is PRHDT and CDR2 is FYEKMQ in the germline V gene (reference sequence). The V and J ends lost 6 bases and 5 bases, in that order; junction bases with no gene match: 5. CDR3 length equals 13 residues. The CDR3 region has the DNA TGTGCCAGCAGTTACCCGGGGGGGGAGACCCAGTACTTC. Translating it yields CASSYPGGETQYF.

About this clone itself: Other DNA sequences in the sample encode the same CDR3. This chain joins TRBV28 and TRBJ1-2; D is perhaps TRBD1 (5 bases). Germline CDR1 reads MDHEN; CDR2 reads SYDVKM. The CDR3 consists of 13 residues. Deletions cut 6 bases from V and 3 bases from J, with 11 bases between. The CDR3 loop reads CASSGGFDYGYTF. Here the CDR3 DNA reads TGTGCCAGCAGCGGGGGGTTTGACTATGGCTACACCTTC.